This is a list of T cell receptor beta chains from one sample in a study of blood T cell repertoires in COVID-19. Produced via immunoSEQ multiplex PCR; TCRdb's table is partial and in-frame only. Among some 170,000 clones listed, over 65% were seen once. Sequencing used peripheral blood. These receptors were collected from a man aged 55 to 70 with acute or convalescent COVID-19. Both conserved end residues are part of each CDR3. D genes are given only for firm matches. Some rows mark clone size as missing; the rest say once, few, many or name a class of expanded clone.

j_call,d_call,v_call,clone_size,cdr3_nt,cdr3_aa
TRBJ2-1,TRBD2,TRBV2,NA,TGTGCCAGCGTTAAAGCGGGGGGGGTTCGAAGCTCCTACAATGAGCAGTTCTTC,CASVKAGGVRSSYNEQFF
TRBJ2-7,TRBD1,TRBV7-2,NA,TGTGCCAGCAGCTACAGGGGACAGGCATCCTACGAGCAGTACTTC,CASSYRGQASYEQYF
TRBJ1-1,NA,TRBV6-5,NA,TGTGCCAGCAGAAGATCACAGAGCACGAACACTGAAGCTTTCTTT,CASRRSQSTNTEAFF
TRBJ2-1,NA,TRBV6-2/TRBV6-3,NA,TGTGCCAGCAGTTACGTGGCAAGCAATGAGCAGTTCTTC,CASSYVASNEQFF
TRBJ2-3,TRBD2,TRBV5-1,NA,TGCGCCAGCAGCTTGAGACCTAGCGGGGGGTCAACTAGCACAGATACGCAGTATTTT,CASSLRPSGGSTSTDTQYF
TRBJ1-5,TRBD1,TRBV4-2,NA,TGTGCCAGCAGCCAGTGGGGACAGGGGGCGGGCGGGAATCAGCCCCAGCATTTT,CASSQWGQGAGGNQPQHF
TRBJ2-3,TRBD1,TRBV13,NA,TGTGCCAGCAGCCTAGGGACAGGGTATGAAACAGATACGCAGTATTTT,CASSLGTGYETDTQYF
TRBJ2-3,NA,TRBV18,NA,TGTGCCAGCTCACCAGAGAGGGCTAAAAGCACAGATACGCAGTATTTT,CASSPERAKSTDTQYF
TRBJ1-6,NA,TRBV6-1,NA,TGTGCCAGCAGTGAATGGGGGGGTTCAAGTTCACCCCTCCACTTT,CASSEWGGSSSPLHF
TRBJ1-3,NA,TRBV11-2,NA,TGTGCCAGCAGCTTAGAGAGGCACTCTGGAAACACCATATATTTT,CASSLERHSGNTIYF
TRBJ1-2,NA,TRBV4-1,NA,TGCGCCAGCAGCCAAGATGAGTTAATCCCCGGTCCTAACTATGGCTACACCTTC,CASSQDELIPGPNYGYTF
TRBJ2-3,TRBD2,TRBV19,NA,TGTGCCAGTAAACAGCGGGGGGGCTTGAGCACAGATACGCAGTATTTT,CASKQRGGLSTDTQYF
TRBJ1-4,TRBD1,TRBV7-2,few,TGTGCCAGCAGCTTGGGACAGGGTTGGACTAATGAAAAACTGTTTTTT,CASSLGQGWTNEKLFF
TRBJ1-2,NA,TRBV12-3/TRBV12-4,NA,TGTGCCAGCAGTTCCGGGACATCTGGTGGCTACACCTTC,CASSSGTSGGYTF